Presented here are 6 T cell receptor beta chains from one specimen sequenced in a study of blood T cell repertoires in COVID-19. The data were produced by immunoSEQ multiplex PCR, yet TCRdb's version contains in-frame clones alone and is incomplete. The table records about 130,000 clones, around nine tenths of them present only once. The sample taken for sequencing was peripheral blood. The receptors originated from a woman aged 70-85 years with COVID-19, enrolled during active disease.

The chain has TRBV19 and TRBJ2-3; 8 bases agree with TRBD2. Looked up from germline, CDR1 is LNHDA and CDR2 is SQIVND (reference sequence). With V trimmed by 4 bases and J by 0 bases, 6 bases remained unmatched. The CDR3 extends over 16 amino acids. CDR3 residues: CASSKLAETSTDTQYF. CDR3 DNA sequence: TGTGCCAGTAGTAAACTAGCGGAAACTAGCACAGATACGCAGTATTTT.

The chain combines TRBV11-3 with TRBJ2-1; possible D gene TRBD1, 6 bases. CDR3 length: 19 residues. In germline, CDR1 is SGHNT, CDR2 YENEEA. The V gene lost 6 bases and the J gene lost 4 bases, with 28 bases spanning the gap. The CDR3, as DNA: TGTGCCAGCAGTCTTGGGGGTATTAGGGGGAAAACCGTTTACAATGAGCAGTTCTTC. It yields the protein CASSLGGIRGKTVYNEQFF.

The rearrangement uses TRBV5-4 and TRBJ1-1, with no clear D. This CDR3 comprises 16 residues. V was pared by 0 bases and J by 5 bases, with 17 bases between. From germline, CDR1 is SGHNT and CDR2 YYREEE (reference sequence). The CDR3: CASSLVEEIPGTEAFF. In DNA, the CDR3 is TGTGCCAGCAGCTTGGTAGAGGAAATCCCGGGGACTGAAGCTTTCTTT.

CDR3 in DNA: TGTGCCAGTAGGCCACCCGGGGACAACATGAACACTGAAGCTTTCTTT. Its protein is CASRPPGDNMNTEAFF. This rearrangement joins TRBV19 to TRBJ1-1; the D gene is possibly TRBD1 (6 bases). Germline-derived CDR1 and CDR2 are LNHDA and SQIVND (reference sequence). CDR3 size: 16 residues. The V gene lost 6 bases and the J gene lost 0 bases, with 17 bases spanning the gap. The variable domain in full, completed from reference TRBV19 and TRBJ1-1, reads DGGITQSPKYLFRKEGQNVTLSCEQNLNHDAMYWYRQDPGQGLRLIYYSQIVNDFQKGDIAEGYSVSREKKESFPLTVTSAQKNPTAFYLCASRPPGDNMNTEAFFGQGTRLTVV.

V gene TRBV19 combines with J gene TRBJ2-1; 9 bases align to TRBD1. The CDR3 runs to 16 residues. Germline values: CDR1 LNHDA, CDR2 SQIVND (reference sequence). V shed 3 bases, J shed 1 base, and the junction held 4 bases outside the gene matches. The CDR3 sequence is CASSMTGGISYNEQFF. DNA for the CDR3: TGTGCCAGTAGTATGACAGGGGGGATATCCTACAATGAGCAGTTCTTC.

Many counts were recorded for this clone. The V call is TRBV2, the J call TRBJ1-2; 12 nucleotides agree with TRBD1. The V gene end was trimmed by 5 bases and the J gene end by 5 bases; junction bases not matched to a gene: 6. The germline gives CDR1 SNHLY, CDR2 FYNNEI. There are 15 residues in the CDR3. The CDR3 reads CASSFRDRGLYGYTF. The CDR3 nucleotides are TGTGCCAGCAGTTTCCGGGACAGGGGGCTTTATGGCTACACCTTC.